The entry that follows covers one TCR beta chain sequence. Its antigen is still unknown. This CDR3 comprises 14 residues. Germline V gene data show CDR1 as LNHDA and CDR2 as SQIVND (reference sequence). V was clipped by 4 bases and J by 6 bases, with 14 bases between them. This entry comes from a study of OX40 agonist ivuxolimab in advanced cancers. Study-wide background: Partial responses occurred in Three dose-escalation patients, one with hepatocellular carcinoma and two with cutaneous melanoma. Study-wide results and limits: Part of the nonresponder group also had normalized T-cell clonal expansion that was low.

TCRdb's copy holds only in-frame clones and misses some; the assay was immunoSEQ multiplex PCR. Of 20,000 to 25,000 clones listed, 75% to 90% are singletons. Here the sequenced sample was CD4+ or CD8+ T cells sorted from blood, taken in a trial of the OX40 agonist ivuxolimab. The chain joins TRBV19 to TRBJ2-3; D is undetermined. This clonotype originated in an adult with an advanced solid tumor such as melanoma, head and neck, liver or kidney cancer. Written as DNA, the CDR3 is TGTGCCAGTAGTAATACGGGTCTCTTGGATACGCAGTATTTT. Translated, it gives CASSNTGLLDTQYF.